This entry concerns a single T cell receptor beta chain. These data come from a study of regulatory T cells in long-lasting Graves disease. This CDR3 spans 13 amino acids. CDR1 and CDR2 (germline): SGHTS, YDEGEE. The ends were cut back, 4 bases at V and 5 bases at J, with 10 bases in the middle. Both iRepertoire HTBI primers and Arm-PCR of CDR3 regions were used to build the TCR beta libraries. TCRdb reprocessed the multiplex PCR reads via MiXCR and lists one record per CDR3 protein. The sample includes about 460,000 distinct CDR3 sequences, 14% seen only once; the top ten take about a sixth. This sample's time point: newly diagnosed GD, antithyroid drugs for less than 3 months. There was RNA extracted from PBMCs, and the TCR library was made from it. The sample was also reused in another study, on T cells in Graves' hyperthyroidism and ophthalmopathy. Per that paper: Uncontrolled infection, other autoimmune disease, pregnancy or lactation barred patients from enrollment. TCR CDR3 underwent first-round RT-PCR with the HTBI primer set. A model of 13 V-J pairs discriminated ophthalmopathy from stable hyperthyroidism.

The sequencing used peripheral blood mononuclear cells (PBMCs), collected at new diagnosis, from a patient treated with antithyroid drugs. This TCR was recovered from a woman in her 50s with Graves disease. The chain recombines TRBV5-8 with TRBJ2-1, with D possibly matching TRBD2 (6 bases). The CDR3 is CASSPDYDNEQFF. CDR3 DNA sequence: TGTGCCAGCAGCCCGGACTACGACAATGAGCAGTTCTTC.